These T cell receptor beta chains were read from a single sample in a study of shared clonotypes between healthy human individuals. Measured with immunoSEQ multiplex PCR; TCRdb has only the in-frame clones, and not every one. This repertoire shows some 1 million clones, 70% to 80% found once; its top ten account for roughly 1.5%. Material for sequencing was memory CD4+ T cells sorted from blood. The source is a man between 18 and 35 years old in good health. The CDR3 runs from the conserved cysteine through the conserved F or W. The order of the fields is clone size, J gene, V gene, D gene, CDR3 protein, CDR3 DNA. D genes are given only for firm matches. Size tells how often a clone was seen (once, few, many) or the class of an expanded clone, and some rows leave it out.

. | TRBJ1-5 | TRBV7-2 | . | CASSLGADFNNQPQHF | TGTGCCAGCAGTTTAGGGGCAGACTTCAACAATCAGCCCCAGCATTTT
. | TRBJ2-7 | TRBV19 | . | CASGQNSYEQYF | TGTGCCAGCGGACAGAACTCCTACGAGCAGTACTTC
. | TRBJ2-7 | TRBV4-1 | TRBD2 | CASSQPTSGRVYEQYF | TGCGCCAGCAGCCAACCGACTAGCGGGAGGGTTTACGAGCAGTACTTC
few | TRBJ2-2 | TRBV30 | TRBD2 | CAWSRGLADTGELFF | TGTGCCTGGAGTCGGGGACTAGCGGACACCGGGGAGCTGTTTTTT
. | TRBJ2-7 | TRBV15 | TRBD2 | CATSRRLAGANYEQYF | TGTGCCACCAGCAGGAGATTAGCGGGAGCCAATTACGAGCAGTACTTC
. | TRBJ1-1 | TRBV6-6 | . | CASSATGSRTEAFF | TGTGCCAGCAGTGCCACAGGGAGTCGGACTGAAGCTTTCTTT
. | TRBJ2-6 | TRBV19 | . | CASMGRLSGANVLTF | TGTGCCAGTATGGGCCGCCTCTCTGGGGCCAACGTCCTGACTTTC
. | TRBJ2-1 | TRBV11-3 | TRBD2 | CASSRGAGAHNEQFF | TGTGCCAGCAGTAGGGGAGCGGGAGCTCACAATGAGCAGTTCTTC
. | TRBJ2-1 | TRBV18 | . | CASSPIVMRQGSSYNEQFF | TGTGCCAGCTCACCAATTGTTATGAGGCAGGGGAGCTCCTACAATGAGCAGTTCTTC
. | TRBJ2-6 | TRBV30 | . | CAWQRDRPSGANVLTF | TGTGCCTGGCAGCGAGACAGACCCTCTGGGGCCAACGTCCTGACTTTC
. | TRBJ2-3 | TRBV5-1 | TRBD2 | CASSLGREADTQYF | TGCGCCAGCAGCTTGGGGCGGGAGGCAGATACGCAGTATTTT
. | TRBJ2-7 | TRBV7-3 | . | CASSLTGISYEQYF | TGTGCCAGCAGCTTAACCGGGATATCCTACGAGCAGTACTTC
few | TRBJ1-5 | TRBV19 | . | CASRGGDQPQHF | TGTGCCAGTAGAGGAGGGGATCAGCCCCAGCATTTT
. | TRBJ1-4 | TRBV14 | . | CASSPWGGLGEKLFF | TGTGCCAGCAGCCCCTGGGGTGGGCTTGGTGAAAAACTGTTTTTT
. | TRBJ1-2 | TRBV27 | . | CASSFEGRGRWGYTF | TGTGCCAGCAGTTTCGAGGGCAGGGGTAGGTGGGGCTACACCTTC
few | TRBJ1-4 | TRBV2 | . | CASCRVGEKLFF | TGTGCCAGCTGTAGGGTAGGGGAAAAACTGTTTTTT
. | TRBJ1-4 | TRBV25-1 | . | CASSEFGEEKLFF | TGTGCCAGCAGTGAATTCGGTGAAGAAAAACTGTTTTTT
. | TRBJ2-5 | TRBV6-5 | TRBD2 | CASSYVAGVETQYF | TGTGCCAGCAGTTACGTTGCGGGGGTAGAGACCCAGTACTTC
. | TRBJ2-4 | TRBV19 | . | CASSIGAIAKNIQYF | TGTGCCAGTAGTATCGGCGCGATAGCCAAAAACATTCAGTACTTC
. | TRBJ1-3 | TRBV7-2 | TRBD1 | CASSSQGGNTIYF | TGTGCCAGCAGCTCACAGGGGGGAAACACCATATATTTT
. | TRBJ1-5 | TRBV5-6 | TRBD1 | CASSGRGYNNQPQHF | TGTGCCAGCAGCGGCAGGGGGTATAACAATCAGCCCCAGCATTTT
. | TRBJ2-7 | TRBV19 | TRBD1 | CASSKSGGYEQYF | TGTGCCAGTAGTAAGTCAGGGGGCTACGAGCAGTACTTC
. | TRBJ2-1 | TRBV9 | TRBD1 | CASSVGGRTGWNEQFF | TGTGCCAGCAGCGTAGGAGGGAGGACAGGGTGGAATGAGCAGTTCTTC
. | TRBJ1-6 | TRBV6-5 | . | CASRPGSANNSPLHF | TGTGCCAGCAGACCCGGCAGCGCTAATAATTCACCCCTCCACTTT
. | TRBJ2-1 | TRBV5-1 | TRBD1 | CASSQGQGFTEQFF | TGCGCCAGCAGCCAGGGACAGGGATTCACTGAGCAGTTCTTC
. | TRBJ1-1 | TRBV7-3 | . | CASSLDLTAEAFF | TGTGCCAGCAGCTTAGATCTAACTGCTGAAGCTTTCTTT
few | TRBJ2-7 | TRBV7-9 | . | CASANGIHIYEQYF | TGTGCCAGCGCAAACGGGATTCACATCTACGAGCAGTACTTC
once | TRBJ2-7 | TRBV5-1 | . | CASSTGGAREQYF | TGCGCCAGCAGCACCGGAGGGGCTAGGGAGCAGTACTTC
. | TRBJ1-3 | TRBV6-6 | . | CASSSQAGGGNTIYF | TGTGCCAGCAGTTCCCAGGCGGGGGGAGGAAACACCATATATTTT
. | TRBJ1-2 | TRBV25-1 | TRBD1 | CASSGMKGTGVDYGYTF | TGTGCCAGCAGTGGCATGAAGGGGACAGGGGTCGACTATGGCTACACCTTC
. | TRBJ2-5 | TRBV18 | . | CASSYVGINDKTQYF | TGTGCCAGCTCATACGTGGGGATAAACGATAAGACCCAGTACTTC
few | TRBJ2-1 | TRBV10-3 | TRBD1 | CAISGTGGDEQFF | TGTGCCATCAGTGGCACAGGGGGAGATGAGCAGTTCTTC
. | TRBJ2-7 | TRBV18 | TRBD1 | CASSGTGQGFYEQYF | TGTGCCAGCTCCGGGACGGGACAGGGTTTCTACGAGCAGTACTTC
. | TRBJ2-5 | TRBV28 | . | CASSSRDGIQETQYF | TGTGCCAGCAGTTCCCGGGACGGAATCCAAGAGACCCAGTACTTC
. | TRBJ2-3 | TRBV6-1 | . | CASSEIGSTRDTQYF | TGTGCCAGCAGTGAAATAGGAAGCACAAGAGATACGCAGTATTTT
few | TRBJ1-5 | TRBV7-8 | . | CASSPDSQGGNQPQHF | TGTGCCAGCAGCCCCGATAGTCAGGGAGGCAATCAGCCCCAGCATTTT
. | TRBJ2-2 | TRBV25-1 | . | CASSDRETGPLIAGELFF | TGTGCCAGCAGTGATAGGGAGACAGGCCCCCTAATTGCCGGGGAGCTGTTTTTT
. | TRBJ2-3 | TRBV6-1 | . | CASSEGGHPTDTQYF | TGTGCCAGCAGTGAAGGGGGGCACCCCACAGATACGCAGTATTTT
. | TRBJ1-4 | TRBV18 | . | CASSRSTNEKLFF | TGTGCCAGCTCGCGGTCAACTAATGAAAAACTGTTTTTT
. | TRBJ2-1 | TRBV28 | . | CASREDDSYNEQFF | TGTGCCAGCAGGGAGGATGACAGTTACAATGAGCAGTTCTTC
. | TRBJ1-6 | TRBV6-6 | . | CASSYFAGDNSPLHF | TGTGCCAGCAGTTACTTCGCGGGGGATAATTCACCCCTCCACTTT
. | TRBJ2-7 | TRBV6-5 | . | CASSYSVHLPIEQYF | TGTGCCAGCAGTTACTCGGTACACCTCCCAATCGAGCAGTACTTC
. | TRBJ2-1 | TRBV7-2 | TRBD2 | CASSRTSGTVDEQFF | TGTGCCAGCAGCCGGACTAGCGGGACGGTTGATGAGCAGTTCTTC
. | TRBJ2-5 | TRBV6-7 | TRBD2 | CASSTKRGGRREEETQYF | TGTGCCAGCAGTACGAAAAGGGGCGGAAGGCGGGAGGAAGAGACCCAGTACTTC